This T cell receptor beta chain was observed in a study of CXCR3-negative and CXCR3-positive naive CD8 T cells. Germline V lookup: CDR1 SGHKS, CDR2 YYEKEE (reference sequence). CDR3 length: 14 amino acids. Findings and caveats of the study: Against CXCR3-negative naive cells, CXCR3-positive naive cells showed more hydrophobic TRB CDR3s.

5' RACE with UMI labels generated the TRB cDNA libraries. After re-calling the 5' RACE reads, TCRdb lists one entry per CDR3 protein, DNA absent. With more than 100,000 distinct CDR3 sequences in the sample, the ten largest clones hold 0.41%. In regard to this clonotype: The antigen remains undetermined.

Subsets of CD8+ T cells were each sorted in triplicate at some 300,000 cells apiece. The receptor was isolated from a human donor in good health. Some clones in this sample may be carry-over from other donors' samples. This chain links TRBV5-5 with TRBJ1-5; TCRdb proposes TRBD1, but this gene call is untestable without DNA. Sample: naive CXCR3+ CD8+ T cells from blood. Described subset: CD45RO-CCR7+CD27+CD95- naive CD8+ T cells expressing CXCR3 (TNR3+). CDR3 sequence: CASSPGWGNQPQHF.